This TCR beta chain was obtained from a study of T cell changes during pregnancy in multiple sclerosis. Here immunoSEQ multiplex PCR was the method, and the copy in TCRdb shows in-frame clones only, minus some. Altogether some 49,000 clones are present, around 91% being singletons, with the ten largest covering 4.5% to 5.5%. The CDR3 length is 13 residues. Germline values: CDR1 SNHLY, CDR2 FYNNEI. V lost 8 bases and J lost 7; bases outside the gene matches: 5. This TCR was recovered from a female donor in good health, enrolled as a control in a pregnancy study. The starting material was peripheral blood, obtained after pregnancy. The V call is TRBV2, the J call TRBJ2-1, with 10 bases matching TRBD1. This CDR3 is CASSRQGANEQFF. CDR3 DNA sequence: TGTGCCAGCTCAAGACAGGGGGCAAATGAGCAGTTCTTC.